This TCR beta chain was sequenced in a study of T cell repertoires in cytomegalovirus infection (dated by TCRdb to the late 2010s). About the study as a whole: Donor HLA type was relevant to the analysis, because carriage of CMV infection together with the matching HLA type was indicated by public TCR beta signatures.

The table lists this clonotype with many counts. Its target antigen remains unknown. Base qualities are missing; no much larger clone stands one base away. Per the germline V gene, SGHTA is the CDR1 and FQGNSA is the CDR2. Including cysteine and phenylalanine, the CDR3 has 13 amino acids. This entry keeps only the CDR3 DNA: 39 bases, framed from base 1. The trim is 5 bases for V and 9 bases for J, with a gap of 16 bases between the germline ends. TCRdb lists the instrument as Illumina HiSeq 1500. Through fastp at Q25 and MiXCR, TCRdb rebuilt clones from the public reads, retaining in-frame beta chains. One record per CDR3 amino acid sequence lists the most common genes and DNA. Here the sample has a few hundred thousand distinct CDR3 sequences; 26% occur a single time. The top ten hold 13% of the sample. The full study reports these points: In the ex vivo response, HLA-C-restricted CMV-specific TCR beta clonotypes were dominant, and in two of eight donors the single most frequent clonotype came from this HLA-C-restricted group. Cumulative frequency of public TCR beta family members discriminated carriers of CMV infection plus the relevant HLA type in this cohort and an independent roughly 340-donor cohort.

The source of this sequence is a human donor in good health (CMV status not recorded). Some clones in this sample may be carry-over from other donors' samples. Material: PBMCs. The sequence is built from TRBV7-2 and TRBJ1-2, with the D gene not confidently named. The DNA sequence is given as TGTGCCAGCAGCCCCACTCGCGGGGATCGCTACACCTTC. Its amino acids are CASSPTRGDRYTF.